This TCR beta chain is from a study of blood T cell repertoires in COVID-19 (dated by TCRdb to the early 2020s). As for the study more broadly: Samples covering the acute and convalescent phases of COVID-19 were provided by collaborators in the United States, Italy and Spain. The material from the prospective study consisted of cDNA or gDNA derived from T cells, B-cell-depleted T cells, or PBMCs. Deeply sampled blood TCRbeta repertoires from subjects exposed to, actively infected with, or recovered from COVID-19 were included in the dataset. The repertoires were released in a freely available public database intended as a resource for research on the immune response to SARS-CoV-2. The samples were drawn from two sources: the first 160 participants of the ongoing ImmuneRACE study, and about 1,300 subjects contributed by 6 global collaborators. Nearly every sample came with metadata listing a de-identified subject ID, COVID-19 status, age in years and sex. Where available, HLA class I and class II types were taken from metadata supplied by the sample provider and were not determined by assay-based typing.

TCRbeta CDR3 regions were amplified from genomic DNA using the immunoSEQ Assay, a bias-controlled multiplex PCR. On the authors' methods: Nucleated cell counts per sample were estimated from amplification of reference gene primers within the assay. To quantify the absolute abundance of each unique TCRbeta CDR3 rearrangement, sequence reads were collapsed and filtered. For each sample, productive Simpson clonality was calculated as the square root of Simpson's diversity index over productive rearrangements. Drawn from immuneACCESS, this table holds only the in-frame rearrangements with V and J called that TCRdb kept. Clones are partly lost; checked studies trace under half to an unresolved V gene and leave the rest unexplained. The DNA gave D and trimming, while V, J and clone size come from that table. The sample table shows more than 150,000 clones, and approximately 80% are seen once. Approximately 7.1% of the sample rests with the top ten.

About this clone: Its antigen is still unknown. The input lacks base qualities; no much larger clone sits a single base away. The identical CDR3 is also encoded by other nucleotide sequences in the sample.

The collaborating institutions used their own protocols to collect whole blood in K2EDTA tubes. For TCRbeta analysis, collaborators shipped samples in one of three forms: frozen whole blood, isolated PBMCs, or DNA extracted from either of those sample types. What the work shows at the level of the full study, not this receptor alone: How much clinical and demographic metadata was included differed by source and by participant, and the metadata was provided uncurated.

Trimming takes 3 bases off V and 4 bases off J; junction bases not matched to a gene: 4. For CDR1 and CDR2, the germline V gene lists MNHNS and SASEGT. Inclusive of the bounding cysteine and phenylalanine, the CDR3 is 15 residues long. Here the CDR3 DNA is all that survives: 45 bases in frame from base 1. Sequences were obtained from peripheral blood. The receptor's source is a human donor in a cohort sampled during active COVID-19. The rearranged chain carries TRBV6-1 and TRBJ1-5; 9 middle bases align to TRBD1. The CDR3 protein sequence reads: CASSEAGTGNQPQHF. The sequenced DNA: TGTGCCAGCAGTGAGGCCGGGACAGGGAATCAGCCCCAGCATTTT.